Listed here are 5 T cell receptor beta chains from one sample, sequenced in a study of blood T cell dynamics during melanoma immunotherapy. Time point given: week 3, after first cycle of checkpoint inhibitor. Only in-frame clones appear in the TCRdb table, and some are missing; sequencing was by immunoSEQ multiplex PCR. In the table there are approximately 9,600 clones, approximately 85% of which are singletons. The sequencing here drew on blood, taken from a patient treated with checkpoint blockade. All receptors derive from a human donor with melanoma.

This clone was seen just once. The rearrangement links TRBV4-3 to TRBJ2-3, with D possibly TRBD1 on 5 matching bases. The germline gives CDR1 LGHNA, CDR2 YSLEER. The CDR3 is 17 residues long. Trimming removed 5 bases at V and 2 bases at J, with 20 bases between. CDR3 bases: TGCGCCAGCAGCTTTGCTCCAGGGAATTTAGACACAGATACGCAGTATTTT. Translating gives CASSFAPGNLDTDTQYF.

This chain connects TRBV6-5 to TRBJ2-5, with D maybe TRBD1 (6 bases). With the DNA end fitting TRBJ2-7 better, the J assignment may be wrong. This CDR3 has 15 amino acids. Germline values: CDR1 MNHEY, CDR2 SVGAGI. CDR3 DNA sequence: TGTGCCAGCAGTTCGGACCCGGGACACACCTACGAGCAGTACTTC. Translating it yields CASSSDPGHTYEQYF.

The V gene is TRBV6-1, the J gene TRBJ1-4; D is undetermined. CDR3 length: 12 residues. V was pared by 5 bases and J by 4 bases, with 5 bases between. CDR1 is MNHNS and CDR2 is SASEGT in the germline V gene. CDR3 sequence: CASSTFNEKLFF. CDR3 coding DNA: TGTGCCAGCAGTACCTTTAATGAAAAACTGTTTTTT.

This clone was counted a single time. This chain links TRBV9 with TRBJ2-5; D unresolved. CDR1 SGDLS and CDR2 YYNGEE come from the germline V gene. V dropped 0 bases and J dropped 4 bases, with 10 bases sitting between them. CDR3 size: 14 residues. The CDR3 loop reads CASSVEVVGETQYF. DNA of the CDR3: TGTGCCAGCAGCGTAGAAGTGGTGGGAGAGACCCAGTACTTC.

This clone was seen only once. The chain is built from TRBV7-9 and TRBJ1-2, with a tentative D call TRBD1 (6 bases). Germline loops: CDR1 SEHNR, CDR2 FQNEAQ (reference sequence). CDR3 length: 13 amino acids. V gave up 1 base and J gave up 7 bases, with 10 bases separating them. CDR3 in amino acids: CASSLGRGTGYTF. In DNA form, the CDR3 reads TGTGCCAGCAGCTTAGGCAGGGGAACTGGCTACACCTTC.